This entry lists 8 T cell receptor beta chains sequenced from one sample in a study of T cell responses to AZD1222 COVID-19 vaccine. Data came from immunoSEQ multiplex PCR; TCRdb stores just in-frame clones and leaves some out. The sample has approximately 160,000 clones; approximately 94% are singletons. The sequencing used peripheral blood, collected 28 days after the second AZD1222 dose. Source of these receptors: an adult who received the AZD1222 COVID-19 vaccine.

The rearrangement links TRBV7-8 to TRBJ2-7; D may be TRBD2 (6 bases). CDR1 and CDR2 (germline): SGHVS, FQNEAQ. The CDR3 is 13 residues long. V dropped 4 bases and J dropped 4 bases, with 11 bases sitting between them. The CDR3 nucleotides read TGTGCCAGCAGCTCAAGCGGGCTGTACGAGCAGTACTTC. Translation: CASSSSGLYEQYF.

This rearrangement joins TRBV5-1 to TRBJ2-7; 12 bases align to TRBD2. V trimming: 0 bases; J trimming: 3 bases; junction bases outside the gene matches: 4. CDR3 length: 16 amino acids. In germline, CDR1 is SGHRS, CDR2 YFSETQ. CDR3 region: CASSLGGTSGFYEQYF. The CDR3, as DNA: TGCGCCAGCAGCTTGGGGGGGACTAGCGGGTTCTACGAGCAGTACTTC.

The chain is built from TRBV7-9 and TRBJ1-3; 7 bases line up with TRBD1. CDR1 SEHNR and CDR2 FQNEAQ come from the germline V gene (reference sequence). The CDR3 covers 15 residues. Trimming at V came to 5 bases and at J to 0 bases, leaving 4 bases not matched to a gene. CDR3 DNA: TGTGCCAGCAGCCCGACAGGGAACTCTGGAAACACCATATATTTT. This gives the protein CASSPTGNSGNTIYF. Full variable domain (outside the CDR3, taken from reference TRBV7-9 and TRBJ1-3): DTGVSQNPRHKITKRGQNVTFRCDPISEHNRLYWYRQTLGQGPEFLTYFQNEAQLEKSRLLSDRFSAERPKGSFSTLEIQRTEQGDSAMYLCASSPTGNSGNTIYFGEGSWLTVV.

The chain is built from TRBV6-5 and TRBJ1-2, with 7 bases fitting TRBD1. From germline, CDR1 is MNHEY and CDR2 SVGAGI. V lost 6 bases and J lost 10; bases outside the gene matches: 11. This CDR3 has 13 residues. This chain's CDR3 is CASRSGTVDSYTF. In DNA, the CDR3 is TGTGCCAGCAGATCCGGGACAGTCGATTCCTACACCTTC.

This sequence joins TRBV7-2 and TRBJ2-1; tentatively, D is TRBD1 or TRBD2 (6 bases each). V was cut by 1 base and J by 2 bases, with 9 bases left in between. Germline lookup yields CDR1 SGHTA and CDR2 FQGNSA. The CDR3 length is 15 residues. CDR3: CASSLDGGPYNEQFF. DNA for the CDR3: TGTGCCAGCAGCTTAGATGGGGGGCCCTACAATGAGCAGTTCTTC. The full variable domain, its missing parts supplied by reference TRBV7-2 and TRBJ2-1, is GAGVSQSPSNKVTEKGKDVELRCDPISGHTALYWYRQSLGQGLEFLIYFQGNSAPDKSGLPSDRFSAERTGGSVSTLTIQRTQQEDSAVYLCASSLDGGPYNEQFFGPGTRLTVL.

The V gene is TRBV9, the J gene TRBJ2-2; 7 bases are a match to TRBD1. CDR3 length: 15 amino acids. The J segment lost 9 bases and the V segment lost 3 bases, leaving 11 bases of the junction unmatched. In germline, CDR1 is SGDLS, CDR2 YYNGEE. The CDR3, as DNA: TGTGCCAGCAGCGAGGGCGACAGGGTTGGCTGGGAGCTGTTTTTT. Encoded protein: CASSEGDRVGWELFF. The complete variable domain, with remaining parts taken from reference TRBV9 and TRBJ2-2, reads DSGVTQTPKHLITATGQRVTLRCSPRSGDLSVYWYQQSLDQGLQFLIQYYNGEERAKGNILERFSAQQFPDLHSELNLSSLELGDSALYFCASSEGDRVGWELFFGEGSRLTVL.

V is TRBV6-5 and J is TRBJ1-2; TRBD1 matches at 8 bases. The CDR3 spans 15 residues. The V and J ends lost 11 bases and 6 bases, in that order; junction bases with no gene match: 17. Germline values: CDR1 MNHEY, CDR2 SVGAGI. The CDR3 coding sequence is TGTGCCCTCATGCGCCTCGACAGGGGATTTCATGGCTACACCTTC. Translated, it gives CALMRLDRGFHGYTF.

This chain joins TRBV5-6 and TRBJ1-4; a possible D gene is TRBD1 (6 bases). Germline V gene lookup returns CDR1 SGHDT and CDR2 YYEEEE. This CDR3 spans 15 amino acids. Trimming pared 4 bases from V and 1 base from J, leaving 11 bases between. CDR3 region: CASSTGTLTNEKLFF. The CDR3 bases are TGTGCCAGCAGCACCGGGACATTAACTAATGAAAAACTGTTTTTT.